This T cell receptor beta chain is from a study of control samples from healthy donors and cancer patients. V was clipped by 2 bases and J by 3 bases; unmatched bases: 4. Germline CDR1 is KGHSH and CDR2 is LQKENI. The CDR3 totals 15 residues. TCRdb keeps only in-frame clones here, not all; method: immunoSEQ multiplex PCR. The sample lists some 410,000 clones; 80% to 95% were seen once. The chain recombines TRBV18 with TRBJ2-3, with 8 positions matching TRBD1. This TCR was recovered from a man between 40 and 49 years old with head and neck cancer. The specimen was PBMCs. The DNA for the CDR3 is TGTGCCAGCTCACCATCCCGGACAGGGACAGATACGCAGTATTTT. Protein sequence: CASSPSRTGTDTQYF.